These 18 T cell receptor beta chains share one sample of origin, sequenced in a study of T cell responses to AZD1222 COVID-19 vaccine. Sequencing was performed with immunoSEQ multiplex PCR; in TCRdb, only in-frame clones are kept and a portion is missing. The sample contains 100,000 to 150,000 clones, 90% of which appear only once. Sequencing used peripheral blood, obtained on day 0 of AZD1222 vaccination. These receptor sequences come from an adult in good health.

CDR3: CASSPGTGYGYTF. CDR3 nucleotide sequence: TGTGCCAGCAGCCCCGGGACCGGTTATGGCTACACCTTC. This sequence joins TRBV12-3 or TRBV12-4 and TRBJ1-2; tentative D call: TRBD1 (5 bases). CDR3 size: 13 residues. Trimming pared 6 bases from V and 5 bases from J, leaving 13 bases between.

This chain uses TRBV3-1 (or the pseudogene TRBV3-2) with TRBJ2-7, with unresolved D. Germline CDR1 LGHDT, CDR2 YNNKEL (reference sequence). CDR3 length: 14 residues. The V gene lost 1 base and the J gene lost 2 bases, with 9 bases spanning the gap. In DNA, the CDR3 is TGTGCCAGCAGCCAAGCCGTCCTTACCTACGAGCAGTACTTC. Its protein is CASSQAVLTYEQYF.

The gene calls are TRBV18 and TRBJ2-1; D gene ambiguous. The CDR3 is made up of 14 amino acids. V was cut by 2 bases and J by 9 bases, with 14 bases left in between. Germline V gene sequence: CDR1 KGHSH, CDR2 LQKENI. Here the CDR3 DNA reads TGTGCCAGCTCACCAACTAAGGGCCCGGGTGAGCAGTTCTTC. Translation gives CASSPTKGPGEQFF.

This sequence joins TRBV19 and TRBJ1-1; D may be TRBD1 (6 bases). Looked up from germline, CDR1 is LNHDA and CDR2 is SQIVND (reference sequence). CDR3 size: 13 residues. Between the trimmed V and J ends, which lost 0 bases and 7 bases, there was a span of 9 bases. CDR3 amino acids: CASSIDQGYEAFF. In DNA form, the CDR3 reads TGTGCCAGTAGTATAGATCAGGGGTATGAAGCTTTCTTT.

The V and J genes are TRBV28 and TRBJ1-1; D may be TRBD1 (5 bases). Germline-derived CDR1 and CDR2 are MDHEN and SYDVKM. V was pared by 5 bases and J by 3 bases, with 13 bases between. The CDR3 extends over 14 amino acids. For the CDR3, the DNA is TGTGCCAGCAGTCCCCCAGGGTCCGACACTGAAGCTTTCTTT. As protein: CASSPPGSDTEAFF.

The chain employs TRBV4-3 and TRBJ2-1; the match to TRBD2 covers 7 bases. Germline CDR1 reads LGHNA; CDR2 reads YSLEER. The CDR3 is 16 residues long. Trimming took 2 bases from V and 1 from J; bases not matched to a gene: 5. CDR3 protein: CASSQIGLESYNEQFF. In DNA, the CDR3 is TGCGCCAGCAGCCAAATTGGACTAGAGTCCTACAATGAGCAGTTCTTC.

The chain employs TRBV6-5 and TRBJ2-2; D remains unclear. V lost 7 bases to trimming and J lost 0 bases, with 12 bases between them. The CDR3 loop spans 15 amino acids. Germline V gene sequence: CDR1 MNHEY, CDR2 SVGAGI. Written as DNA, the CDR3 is TGTGCCAGCACCCATTTGGTTGCGAACACCGGGGAGCTGTTTTTT. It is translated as CASTHLVANTGELFF.

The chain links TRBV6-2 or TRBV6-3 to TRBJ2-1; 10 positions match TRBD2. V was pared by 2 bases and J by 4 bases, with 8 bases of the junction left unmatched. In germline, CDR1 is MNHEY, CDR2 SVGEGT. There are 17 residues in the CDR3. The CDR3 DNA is TGTGCCAGCAGTTACAACCCAGCGGGGGGGCTTTACAATGAGCAGTTCTTC. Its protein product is CASSYNPAGGLYNEQFF.

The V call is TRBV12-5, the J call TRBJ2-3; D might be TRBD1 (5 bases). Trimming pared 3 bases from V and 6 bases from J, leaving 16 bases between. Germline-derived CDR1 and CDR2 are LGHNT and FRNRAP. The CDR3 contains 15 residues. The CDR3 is CASGLGNLAGDTQYF. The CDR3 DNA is TGTGCTAGTGGTTTAGGAAACTTAGCAGGGGATACGCAGTATTTT.

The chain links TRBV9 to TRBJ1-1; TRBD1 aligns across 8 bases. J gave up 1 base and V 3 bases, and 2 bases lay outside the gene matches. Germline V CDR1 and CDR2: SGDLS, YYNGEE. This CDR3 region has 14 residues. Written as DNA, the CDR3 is TGTGCCAGCAGCGCCGGGACAGGGAACACTGAAGCTTTCTTT. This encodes CASSAGTGNTEAFF.

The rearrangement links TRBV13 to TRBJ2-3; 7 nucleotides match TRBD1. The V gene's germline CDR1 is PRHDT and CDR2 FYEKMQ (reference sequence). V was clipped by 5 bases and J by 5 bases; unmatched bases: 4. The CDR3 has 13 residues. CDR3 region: CASSPPGGDTQYF. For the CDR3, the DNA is TGTGCCAGCAGCCCCCCAGGGGGAGATACGCAGTATTTT.

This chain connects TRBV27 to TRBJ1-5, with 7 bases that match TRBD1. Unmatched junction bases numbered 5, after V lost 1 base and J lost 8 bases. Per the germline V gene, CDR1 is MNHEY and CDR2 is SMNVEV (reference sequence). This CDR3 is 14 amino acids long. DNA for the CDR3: TGTGCCAGCAGTTTATTGTCAGGGGGTGAGCCCCAGCATTTT. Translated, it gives CASSLLSGGEPQHF.

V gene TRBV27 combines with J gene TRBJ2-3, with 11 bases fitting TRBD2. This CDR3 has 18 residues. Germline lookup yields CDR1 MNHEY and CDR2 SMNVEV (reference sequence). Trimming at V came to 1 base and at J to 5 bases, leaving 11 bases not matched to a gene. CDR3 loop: CASSLLSRLAGGGDTQYF. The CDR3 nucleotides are TGTGCCAGCAGTTTATTAAGCCGGCTAGCGGGGGGAGGAGATACGCAGTATTTT.

This chain's CDR3 is CASSSPLTGSSYNEQFF. In nucleotides, the CDR3 is TGTGCCAGCAGCTCCCCCTTAACAGGAAGCTCCTACAATGAGCAGTTCTTC. The V call is TRBV7-3, the J call TRBJ2-1, with TRBD1 as a possible D gene (5 bases). This CDR3 is built from 17 residues. The germline CDR1 and CDR2 sequences are SGHTA and FQGTGA. The germline V and J ends were trimmed by 4 bases and 0 bases, with 16 bases remaining between them. Full variable domain (rest looked up from reference TRBV7-3 and TRBJ2-1): GAGVSQTPSNKVTEKGKYVELRCDPISGHTALYWYRQSLGQGPEFLIYFQGTGAADDSGLPNDRFFAVRPEGSVSTLKIQRTERGDSAVYLCASSSPLTGSSYNEQFFGPGTRLTVL.

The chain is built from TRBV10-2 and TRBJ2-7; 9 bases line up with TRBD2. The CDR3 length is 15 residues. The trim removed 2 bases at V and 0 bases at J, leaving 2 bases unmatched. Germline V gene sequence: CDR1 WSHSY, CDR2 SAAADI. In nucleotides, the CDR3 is TGCGCCAGCAGTGAGGTAGCGGGGGACTCCTACGAGCAGTACTTC. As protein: CASSEVAGDSYEQYF.

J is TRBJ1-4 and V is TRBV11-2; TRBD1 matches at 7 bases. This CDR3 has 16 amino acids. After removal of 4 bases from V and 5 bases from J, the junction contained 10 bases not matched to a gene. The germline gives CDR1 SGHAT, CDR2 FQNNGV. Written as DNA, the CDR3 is TGTGCCAGCAGCTGGAACTGGACAGGAAGAAATGAAAAACTGTTTTTT. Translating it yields CASSWNWTGRNEKLFF.

Here the CDR3 DNA reads TGTGCCAGCAGTTTATCCCGGGGGACAGGGGGCATAGAGCAGTACTTC. Residues: CASSLSRGTGGIEQYF. The J gene is TRBJ2-7, the V gene TRBV27; 12 bases fit TRBD1. Losses at the gene ends were 0 bases for V and 7 bases for J; bases not matched to a gene: 7. Per germline, CDR1 MNHEY and CDR2 SMNVEV (reference sequence). The CDR3 extends over 16 amino acids.

The CDR3 region has the DNA TGTGCCAGCAGCGCTCCGGGACCCCAAGGTAGTGAAAAACTGTTTTTT. Translation: CASSAPGPQGSEKLFF. The rearrangement links TRBV21-1 to TRBJ1-4. TRBV21-1 is classified as a pseudogene. CDR3 size: 16 residues.